The 28 T cell receptor beta chains reported below all come from one sample, sequenced in a study of Ad26.COV2.S vaccination and SARS-CoV-2 variants. Treatment indicated: roughly 18 received Ad26.COV2.S at low or high dose, single or two shots; roughly 5 received placebo; per-sample allocation not given. Sample collection was performed on day 63 after the first vaccine or placebo injection. Sequenced by immunoSEQ multiplex PCR; TCRdb stores in-frame clones only, minus some. The table shows 240,000 or so clones, with approximately 87% occurring only once. Source: peripheral blood, taken in a trial of Ad26.COV2.S vaccine versus placebo. The receptor source for this set is a person aged 18 to 65 who received the Ad26.COV2.S COVID-19 vaccine or a placebo.

The rearrangement links TRBV28 to TRBJ1-1; 8 bases are shared with TRBD1. CDR1 and CDR2 (germline): MDHEN, SYDVKM. CDR3 length: 14 amino acids. Trimming removed 3 bases from V and 5 bases from J; junction bases left unmatched: 5. The chain's CDR3 is CASSFGQGGTEAFF. The CDR3 DNA follows: TGTGCCAGCAGTTTTGGACAGGGAGGAACTGAAGCTTTCTTT.

The chain uses TRBV9 and TRBJ1-2; TRBD1 matches at 9 bases. CDR3 length equals 15 residues. V was clipped by 0 bases and J by 6 bases; unmatched bases: 6. CDR1 SGDLS and CDR2 YYNGEE come from the germline V gene. The CDR3 DNA reads as TGTGCCAGCAGCGTAGATGGACAGGGGTTTAATGGCTACACCTTC. Residues: CASSVDGQGFNGYTF.

V is TRBV14 and J is TRBJ2-4; D is tentatively TRBD1 or TRBD2 (5 bases each). The V end was cut by 4 bases, the J end by 3 bases, with 16 bases between. This CDR3 spans 16 amino acids. Germline lookup yields CDR1 SGHDN and CDR2 FVKESK. This CDR3 is CASSRDLRLGKNIQYF. The CDR3 DNA sequence: TGTGCCAGCAGCCGGGACCTCCGGTTGGGCAAAAACATTCAGTACTTC.

The chain links TRBV19 to TRBJ1-2, with D unresolved. CDR3 length: 13 residues. The germline V and J ends were trimmed by 10 bases and 2 bases, with 14 bases remaining between them. Germline V gene data show CDR1 as LNHDA and CDR2 as SQIVND (reference sequence). The CDR3 loop reads CATQDRRNYGYTF. CDR3 nucleotides: TGTGCCACTCAGGACCGAAGGAACTATGGCTACACCTTC.

The rearrangement joins TRBV6-6 to TRBJ2-7, with D maybe TRBD1 (6 bases). Germline CDR1 MNHNY, CDR2 SVGAGI (reference sequence). This CDR3 contains 16 residues. The V and J ends lost 8 bases and 2 bases respectively, with 22 bases between them. The CDR3 sequence is CASSDRTGPLPYEQYF. CDR3 nucleotide sequence: TGTGCCAGCTCCGACCGAACAGGGCCCTTACCCTACGAGCAGTACTTC.

The rearrangement joins TRBV4-2 to TRBJ2-3; 13 bases match TRBD2. CDR1 LGHNA and CDR2 YNFKEQ come from the germline V gene. Losses at the gene ends were 0 bases for V and 1 base for J; bases not matched to a gene: 4. The length of the CDR3 is 18 residues. CDR3 residues: CASSQDRLAGGGTDTQYF. Here the CDR3 DNA reads TGTGCCAGCAGCCAAGATCGACTAGCGGGAGGTGGCACAGATACGCAGTATTTT.

This chain uses TRBV19 with TRBJ1-2; D remains unclear. This CDR3 is built from 14 residues. With 0 bases removed from V and 8 bases from J, the gap between germline ends came to 13 bases. Germline CDR1 is LNHDA and CDR2 is SQIVND (reference sequence). The CDR3 is CASSIDQAVRGYTF. DNA for the CDR3: TGTGCCAGTAGTATAGATCAGGCAGTGCGAGGCTACACCTTC.

The chain employs TRBV20-1 and TRBJ2-1; the match to TRBD2 covers 7 bases. V gave up 3 bases and J gave up 0 bases; unmatched junction bases: 8. The CDR3 consists of 16 residues. Germline loops: CDR1 DFQATT, CDR2 SNEGSKA (reference sequence). CDR3 nucleotide sequence: TGCAGTGCTAGTCCTACCGGGGGGAGCTCCTACAATGAGCAGTTCTTC. Protein product: CSASPTGGSSYNEQFF.

The genes are TRBV2 and TRBJ2-1; D not resolved. The CDR3 has 13 residues. Germline CDR1 is SNHLY and CDR2 is FYNNEI. Deletions cut 6 bases from V and 3 bases from J, with 9 bases between. CDR3 residues: CASRASFYNEQFF. Written as DNA, the CDR3 is TGTGCCAGCAGGGCGAGCTTCTACAATGAGCAGTTCTTC.

The genes are TRBV6-5 and TRBJ1-2; D might be TRBD1 (6 bases). V was cut by 8 bases and J by 4 bases, with 20 bases left in between. Germline V gene data show CDR1 as MNHEY and CDR2 as SVGAGI. CDR3 length equals 15 residues. Here the CDR3 DNA reads TGTGCCAGCTCCCGTAACAGGGAGAGAGTCTATGGCTACACCTTC. This encodes CASSRNRERVYGYTF.

The rearrangement joins TRBV5-1 to TRBJ2-7; D not certain. V lost 0 bases, J lost 5 bases, and 6 bases lay in between. The CDR3 is made up of 12 amino acids. CDR1 is SGHRS and CDR2 is YFSETQ in the germline V gene. CDR3 in amino acids: CASSLGPHEQYF. Written as DNA, the CDR3 is TGCGCCAGCAGCTTGGGCCCTCACGAGCAGTACTTC.

This chain links TRBV5-1 with TRBJ2-1; either TRBD1 or TRBD2 may fit D (5 bases each). CDR3 length: 17 residues. The ends were cut back, 6 bases at V and 8 bases at J, with 27 bases in the middle. The germline V gene encodes CDR1 SGHRS and CDR2 YFSETQ. CDR3 residues: CASILERDLMSPYEQFF. CDR3 in DNA: TGCGCCAGCATCCTGGAGAGGGACCTCATGTCCCCGTATGAGCAGTTCTTC. The whole variable domain, remainder taken from reference TRBV5-1 and TRBJ2-1, is KAGVTQTPRYLIKTRGQQVTLSCSPISGHRSVSWYQQTPGQGLQFLFEYFSETQRNKGNFPGRFSGRQFSNSRSEMNVSTLELGDSALYLCASILERDLMSPYEQFFGPGTRLTVL.

This clone was picked up one time. This sequence joins TRBV28 and TRBJ2-7; possible D gene TRBD2, 6 bases. The CDR3 extends over 17 amino acids. The germline V gene encodes CDR1 MDHEN and CDR2 SYDVKM. Trimming took off 2 bases at V and 4 bases at J, with 21 bases between the two ends. The CDR3 loop reads CASSLLFPDGSRYEQYF. CDR3 coding DNA: TGTGCCAGCAGTTTACTATTTCCGGACGGGAGTAGGTACGAGCAGTACTTC.

This rearrangement joins TRBV5-1 to TRBJ2-7, with a weak D call TRBD2 (5 bases). Germline lookup yields CDR1 SGHRS and CDR2 YFSETQ. This CDR3 spans 12 amino acids. V lost 5 bases, J lost 6 bases, and 12 bases lay in between. In DNA form, the CDR3 reads TGCGCCAGCAGAAAACCCCGGGGCGAGCAGTACTTC. Translating gives CASRKPRGEQYF.

The chain employs TRBV5-1 and TRBJ2-7; 10 bases are shared with TRBD1. Germline trimming cut 4 bases from V and 1 base from J; bases unmatched to any gene: 8. Germline CDR1 and CDR2: SGHRS and YFSETQ. This CDR3 region has 16 residues. CDR3 DNA: TGCGCCAGCAGCCCGAGACAGGGGGCATGGTCCTACGAGCAGTACTTC. It yields the protein CASSPRQGAWSYEQYF.

This clone has a single count. V usage is TRBV28 and J usage is TRBJ2-7; 8 bases fit TRBD1. Germline V gene lookup returns CDR1 MDHEN and CDR2 SYDVKM. The CDR3 has 14 amino acids. Trimming took 2 bases from V and 5 from J; bases not matched to a gene: 5. CDR3 region: CASSLRDRRDEQYF. In DNA, the CDR3 is TGTGCCAGCAGTTTAAGGGACAGGAGAGACGAGCAGTACTTC.

The genes are TRBV30 and TRBJ2-5; TRBD1 agrees at 7 bases. V shed 3 bases, J shed 2 bases, and the junction held 3 bases outside the gene matches. Germline loops: CDR1 GTSNPN, CDR2 SVGIG (reference sequence). This CDR3 is 13 amino acids long. DNA for the CDR3: TGTGCCTGGAGATGGGGACAGCAAGAGACCCAGTACTTC. Amino acid sequence: CAWRWGQQETQYF. Full variable domain (missing parts from reference TRBV30 and TRBJ2-5): SQTIHQWPATLVQPVGSPLSLECTVEGTSNPNLYWYRQAAGRGLQLLFYSVGIGQISSEVPQNLSASRPQDRQFILSSKKLLLSDSGFYLCAWRWGQQETQYFGPGTRLLVL.

V usage is TRBV5-6 and J usage is TRBJ2-7, with no clear D. V dropped 2 bases and J dropped 6 bases, with 9 bases sitting between them. The CDR3 is 12 residues long. Germline loops: CDR1 SGHDT, CDR2 YYEEEE. DNA for the CDR3: TGTGCCAGCAGCTTACGGCCGACCGAGCAGTACTTC. Protein: CASSLRPTEQYF.

The J gene is TRBJ1-1, the V gene TRBV20-1; D ambiguous. Looked up from germline, CDR1 is DFQATT and CDR2 is SNEGSKA (reference sequence). The ends were cut back, 5 bases at V and 3 bases at J, with 7 bases in the middle. The CDR3 consists of 11 residues. CDR3 coding DNA: TGCAGTGCTTATGGGTACACTGAAGCTTTCTTT. It specifies CSAYGYTEAFF.

The chain couples TRBV18 to TRBJ1-1; 7 bases line up with TRBD1. The CDR3 loop spans 14 amino acids. From germline, CDR1 is KGHSH and CDR2 LQKENI. The junction had 9 bases not matched to a gene; V was cut back by 6 bases and J by 5 bases. CDR3 region: CASSGRGRGTEAFF. In DNA, the CDR3 is TGTGCCAGCTCGGGGAGGGGGCGAGGGACTGAAGCTTTCTTT.

The chain joins TRBV6-5 to TRBJ2-4, with no clear D. V lost 11 bases to trimming and J lost 2 bases, with 16 bases between them. There are 14 residues in the CDR3. The germline gives CDR1 MNHEY, CDR2 SVGAGI. The CDR3 region has the DNA TGTGCCCTCGAAACAAGTGCCCCCAAAAACATTCAGTACTTC. Its translation: CALETSAPKNIQYF.

The chain is built from TRBV6-1 and TRBJ1-5; D is ambiguous. The CDR3 length is 14 residues. The V end lost 2 bases, the J end lost 6 bases, and 11 bases lay between the germline ends. The germline V gene has CDR1 MNHNS and CDR2 SASEGT. The CDR3 region is CASSEIGSLQPQHF. The CDR3 DNA is TGTGCCAGCAGTGAAATTGGTTCCCTTCAGCCCCAGCATTTT.

The CDR3 nucleotides read TGTGCCAGCAGTTTACCCCAGGGGCCACTCCCTAGACTCATTAATTCACCCCTCCACTTT. Its translation is CASSLPQGPLPRLINSPLHF. V is TRBV28 and J is TRBJ1-6, with a possible D match to TRBD1 (6 bases). The CDR3 runs 20 residues. Deletions cut 2 bases from V and 6 bases from J, with 26 bases between. CDR1 MDHEN and CDR2 SYDVKM come from the germline V gene. Full variable domain (remainder filled in from reference TRBV28 and TRBJ1-6): DVKVTQSSRYLVKRTGEKVFLECVQDMDHENMFWYRQDPGLGLRLIYFSYDVKMKEKGDIPEGYSVSREKKERFSLILESASTNQTSMYLCASSLPQGPLPRLINSPLHFGNGTRLTVT.

The rearrangement links TRBV9 to TRBJ2-1; 9 positions match TRBD1. Germline assignment: CDR1 SGDLS and CDR2 YYNGEE. CDR3 length equals 15 residues. V dropped 0 bases and J dropped 8; count of bases not matched to a gene: 6. Written as DNA, the CDR3 is TGTGCCAGCAGCGTAGGAGGGACAGGGCCATATGAGCAGTTCTTC. It encodes CASSVGGTGPYEQFF.

This sequence joins TRBV13 and TRBJ1-6; TRBD1 matches 10 bases. The CDR3 length is 15 residues. The germline CDR1 and CDR2 sequences are PRHDT and FYEKMQ (reference sequence). V shed 3 bases and J 7 bases; nucleotides not matched to a gene: 3. CDR3 region: CASSLGQGYNSPLHF. The DNA of the CDR3 is TGTGCCAGCAGCTTGGGACAGGGGTACAATTCACCCCTCCACTTT.

This clone came up once. The chain employs TRBV28 and TRBJ2-7; D could derive from TRBD1 or TRBD2 (5 bases each). Trimming took off 5 bases at V and 3 bases at J, with 17 bases between the two ends. The CDR3 is 15 residues long. Germline values: CDR1 MDHEN, CDR2 SYDVKM. The CDR3 reads CASSPGTLDFYEQYF. The CDR3 DNA sequence: TGTGCCAGCAGTCCGGGGACGTTGGATTTCTACGAGCAGTACTTC. Full variable domain (rest looked up from reference TRBV28 and TRBJ2-7): DVKVTQSSRYLVKRTGEKVFLECVQDMDHENMFWYRQDPGLGLRLIYFSYDVKMKEKGDIPEGYSVSREKKERFSLILESASTNQTSMYLCASSPGTLDFYEQYFGPGTRLTVT.

The rearrangement joins TRBV19 to TRBJ1-6, with 7 nucleotides matching TRBD1. The CDR3 contains 15 residues. V lost 3 bases to trimming and J lost 3 bases; unmatched junction nucleotides: 2. The germline gives CDR1 LNHDA, CDR2 SQIVND (reference sequence). In DNA, the CDR3 is TGTGCCAGTAGTATGGGACAGAACTATAATTCACCCCTCCACTTT. This translates into CASSMGQNYNSPLHF.

The J gene is TRBJ2-2, the V gene TRBV11-2, with a weak D call TRBD2 (6 bases). Germline lookup yields CDR1 SGHAT and CDR2 FQNNGV. Trimming removed 1 base from V and 6 bases from J, with 15 bases in between. The CDR3 is 16 amino acids. CDR3 nucleotide sequence: TGTGCCAGCAGCTTAGCGGGTCCTATAGCGGCCGGGGAGCTGTTTTTT. As protein: CASSLAGPIAAGELFF.